This note documents a single T cell receptor beta chain sequence. This specimen comes from a study of pediatric ulcerative colitis. Looked up from germline, CDR1 is GTSNPN and CDR2 is SVGIG (reference sequence). The V and J ends lost 1 base and 4 bases respectively, with 10 bases between them. This CDR3 contains 13 residues. The assay was immunoSEQ multiplex PCR, and TCRdb's table has in-frame clones only and misses some. The repertoire has about 14,000 clones, about 90% of them found once; the top ten carry 0.95% to 1%. The sequence was obtained from a boy younger than 18 with moderate ulcerative colitis. The chain couples TRBV30 to TRBJ1-1; TRBD1 might be the D (5 bases). The source material was blood. The CDR3 DNA follows: TGTGCCTGGAGTGCCGCAGGGAGCACTGAAGCTTTCTTT. The encoded protein is CAWSAAGSTEAFF.